The next 25 T cell receptor beta chains were all read from a single sample in a study of response to subunit inactivated influenza vaccine. TCRdb redid the calling of the RT-PCR reads with MiXCR, one entry per CDR3 protein. The repertoire includes roughly 760,000 distinct CDR3 sequences, about 20% of them detected once, and approximately 10% sits in the top ten. This specimen was PBMCs from blood, taken around 5 days after vaccination. These receptors were collected from a man over 45 who received an inactivated influenza vaccine.

The chain employs TRBV4-3 and TRBJ2-2; no reliable D call. The CDR3 covers 15 residues. V was shortened by 0 bases and J by 4 bases, with 9 bases between the two germline ends. CDR1 LGHNA and CDR2 YSLEER come from the germline V gene. CDR3 sequence reads: CASSQERRSTGELFF. CDR3 sequence (DNA): TGCGCCAGCAGCCAAGAACGGCGGTCCACCGGGGAGCTGTTTTTT.

This clonotype was observed many times. The V call is TRBV7-2, the J call TRBJ2-5; 9 positions agree with TRBD2. With V trimmed by 4 bases and J by 6 bases, 12 bases remained unmatched. The CDR3 totals 16 residues. The germline gives CDR1 SGHTA, CDR2 FQGNSA. CDR3 sequence reads: CASSSTPGRGGQTQYF. DNA for the CDR3: TGTGCCAGCAGCTCCACCCCAGGGCGGGGGGGGCAGACCCAGTACTTC.

This clonotype was picked up a small number of times. This chain connects TRBV20-1 to TRBJ2-1; tentative D call: TRBD1 (6 bases). Trimming cost V 3 bases and J 6 bases, with 9 bases left between them. This CDR3 has 12 residues. Germline V gives CDR1 DFQATT, CDR2 SNEGSKA (reference sequence). CDR3 DNA sequence: TGCAGTGCTAGGGGACAAGTCAATGAGCAGTTCTTC. Translating it yields CSARGQVNEQFF.

This clonotype turned up a few times. This chain links TRBV7-8 with TRBJ2-6; D perhaps matches TRBD1 (6 bases). Trimming pared 5 bases from V and 0 bases from J, leaving 11 bases between. Germline V lookup: CDR1 SGHVS, CDR2 FQNEAQ. The CDR3 is 16 amino acids. The CDR3 nucleotides read TGTGCCAGCAGCGCAAACAGGGACTCTGGGGCCAACGTCCTGACTTTC. This encodes CASSANRDSGANVLTF.

This clonotype was found a few times. J is TRBJ1-1 and V is TRBV20-1, with D perhaps matching TRBD1 (5 bases). The CDR3 contains 14 residues. Germline CDR1 DFQATT, CDR2 SNEGSKA (reference sequence). Trimming cost V 6 bases and J 4 bases, with 18 bases left between them. The CDR3 protein is CSAYLLGGTTEAFF. CDR3 nucleotide sequence: TGCAGTGCCTACCTGTTAGGCGGGACCACTGAAGCTTTCTTT.

In this sample, this clonotype turned up a few times. The rearrangement links TRBV5-1 to TRBJ1-1; TRBD1 matches at 8 bases. V was clipped by 4 bases and J by 8 bases; unmatched bases: 13. Germline assignment: CDR1 SGHRS and CDR2 YFSETQ. There are 15 residues in the CDR3. This CDR3 is CASSPFQGAPQEAFF. In DNA form, the CDR3 reads TGCGCCAGCAGCCCCTTTCAGGGGGCCCCACAAGAAGCTTTCTTT.

This clonotype has a handful of counts. The chain has TRBV18 and TRBJ1-5, with D possibly TRBD1 on 5 matching bases. This CDR3 spans 14 amino acids. Trimming pared 3 bases from V and 7 bases from J, leaving 13 bases between. The germline V gene has CDR1 KGHSH and CDR2 LQKENI. The CDR3 sequence: CASSPTGQGQPQHF. The CDR3 region has the DNA TGTGCCAGCTCACCCACCGGGCAGGGACAGCCCCAGCATTTT.

This clonotype was detected many times. The rearrangement joins TRBV5-1 to TRBJ1-1; a possible D gene is TRBD1 (5 bases). V gave up 0 bases and J gave up 5 bases, with 8 bases separating them. This CDR3 has 13 amino acids. CDR1 and CDR2 (germline): SGHRS, YFSETQ. This CDR3 reads CASSLVAGTEAFF. DNA for the CDR3: TGCGCCAGCAGCTTGGTGGCAGGGACTGAAGCTTTCTTT.

This clonotype was seen many times. CDR3 bases: TGTGCCAGCAGTTTACGCACGTTAGAGACCCAGTACTTC. This gives the protein CASSLRTLETQYF. The chain employs TRBV12-3 or TRBV12-4 and TRBJ2-5, with no clear D. V was cut by 2 bases and J by 4 bases, with 8 bases left in between. The CDR3 contains 13 residues.

This clonotype has only a few counts. This rearrangement joins TRBV7-8 to TRBJ2-2, with a tentative D call TRBD2 (6 bases). Germline V gene sequence: CDR1 SGHVS, CDR2 FQNEAQ. Trimming stripped 2 bases from V and 10 bases from J, with 23 bases between. CDR3 length: 17 amino acids. The CDR3: CASSLLAAGPLDAELFF. Written as DNA, the CDR3 is TGTGCCAGCAGCTTATTGGCGGCGGGACCTCTCGACGCGGAGCTGTTTTTT.

The chain links TRBV28 to TRBJ2-5; 10 bases map to TRBD1. The junction had 11 bases not matched to a gene; V was cut back by 6 bases and J by 4 bases. The germline V gene encodes CDR1 MDHEN and CDR2 SYDVKM. The CDR3 sequence is 16 residues long. CDR3 bases: TGTGCCAGCAGCCCATCACGACAGGGGGCTGGAGAGACCCAGTACTTC. Its protein is CASSPSRQGAGETQYF.

There are a few counts of this clonotype. This sequence joins TRBV7-2 and TRBJ2-3; weak D call: TRBD2 (6 bases). The CDR3 consists of 15 residues. Germline CDR1 and CDR2: SGHTA and FQGNSA. V lost 1 base and J 6 bases, leaving 14 bases between the germline ends. CDR3 protein: CASSLDGRGGDTQYF. The CDR3 region has the DNA TGTGCCAGCAGCTTAGATGGGCGGGGTGGGGATACGCAGTATTTT.

This clonotype has a handful of counts. The chain is built from TRBV20-1 and TRBJ2-1; the match to TRBD2 covers 11 bases. The CDR3 is made up of 16 amino acids. V was clipped by 0 bases and J by 3 bases; unmatched bases: 4. Germline values: CDR1 DFQATT, CDR2 SNEGSKA (reference sequence). The CDR3 loop is CSARDPLAGGYNEQFF. The CDR3 DNA follows: TGCAGTGCTAGAGACCCCCTAGCGGGAGGCTACAATGAGCAGTTCTTC.

This clonotype showed up just a few times. The V call is TRBV20-1, the J call TRBJ2-7, with 8 nucleotides matching TRBD2. The CDR3 has 14 residues. Trimming cost V 5 bases and J 2 bases; bases outside gene matches: 8. The germline gives CDR1 DFQATT, CDR2 SNEGSKA (reference sequence). In nucleotides, the CDR3 is TGCAGTGCTTCCACTAGCGGACGAACCTACGAGCAGTACTTC. It specifies CSASTSGRTYEQYF.

This clonotype was detected only a few times. The chain combines TRBV10-3 with TRBJ2-1; D possibly corresponds to TRBD2 (5 bases). The CDR3 length is 17 residues. Trimming stripped 2 bases from V and 0 bases from J, with 14 bases between. The germline gives CDR1 ENHRY, CDR2 SYGVKD. CDR3: CAISEPEAPSSYNEQFF. The CDR3 region has the DNA TGTGCCATCAGTGAGCCGGAGGCTCCGAGCTCCTACAATGAGCAGTTCTTC.

This clonotype was seen at least ten times. The junction differs from germline at one of its ends, possibly a read error. The chain employs TRBV12-3 or TRBV12-4 and TRBJ2-2; a possible D gene is TRBD2 (6 bases). The length of the CDR3 is 15 residues. The CDR3 sequence is CASSLGGSNTGELFF. As DNA, the CDR3 is TGCGCCAGCAGCTTGGGGGGATCGAACACCGGGGAGCTGTTTTTT.

The rearrangement joins TRBV6-6 to TRBJ2-5, with D tentatively TRBD1 (5 bases). CDR3 length: 13 amino acids. Germline CDR1 MNHNY, CDR2 SVGAGI (reference sequence). Between the trimmed V and J ends, which lost 8 bases and 5 bases, there was a span of 15 bases. The DNA for the CDR3 is TGTGCCAGCCTTCCCGCAGGGTTCGAGACCCAGTACTTC. Its protein product is CASLPAGFETQYF.

The DNA for the CDR3 is TGTGCCAGCAGGGGACTAGCGGGAACGGCGGATACGCAGTATTTT. Its translation is CASRGLAGTADTQYF. The chain has TRBV6-1 and TRBJ2-3; 13 nucleotides agree with TRBD2. The CDR3 has 15 residues. The germline CDR1 and CDR2 sequences are MNHNS and SASEGT. The V segment lost 6 bases and the J segment 6 bases; nucleotides outside the gene matches: 6.

At least ten counts were recorded for this clonotype. The rearrangement links TRBV10-3 to TRBJ2-5; 9 nucleotides match TRBD2. The CDR3 runs to 16 residues. CDR1 is ENHRY and CDR2 is SYGVKD in the germline V gene. After removal of 4 bases from V and 2 bases from J, the junction contained 8 bases not matched to a gene. Here the CDR3 DNA reads TGTGCCATCAGTGCTCGGCTAGCGGGAAAACAAGAGACCCAGTACTTC. Translating it yields CAISARLAGKQETQYF.

This clonotype was counted between two and nine times. This chain uses TRBV4-1 with TRBJ2-5; 10 bases agree with TRBD2. The germline CDR1 and CDR2 sequences are MGHRA and YSYEKL. The V and J ends lost 1 base and 7 bases, in that order; junction bases with no gene match: 9. CDR3 size: 16 residues. The CDR3 DNA reads TGCGCCAGCAGCCAAGTTTTAGCGGGAGGACCTGGGACCCAGTACTTC. It yields the protein CASSQVLAGGPGTQYF.

This clonotype showed up just a few times. The rearrangement joins TRBV18 to TRBJ2-3; tentatively, D is TRBD2 (5 bases). This CDR3 comprises 16 residues. V was trimmed by 1 base and J by 6 bases, leaving 17 bases between them. Per germline, CDR1 KGHSH and CDR2 LQKENI. CDR3 residues: CASSPLLARAVDTQYF. CDR3 nucleotides: TGTGCCAGCTCACCACTTCTAGCCCGGGCGGTGGATACGCAGTATTTT.

The chain links TRBV5-6 to TRBJ2-2, with D perhaps TRBD1 (5 bases). V lost 7 bases and J lost 2, with 15 bases in between. The length of the CDR3 is 15 residues. In germline, CDR1 is SGHDT, CDR2 YYEEEE. CDR3 protein: CASGSIRGNTGELFF. DNA for the CDR3: TGTGCCAGCGGCAGTATTAGGGGCAACACCGGGGAGCTGTTTTTT.

The chain recombines TRBV20-1 with TRBJ2-4, with 7 bases identical to TRBD1. Germline V gene sequence: CDR1 DFQATT, CDR2 SNEGSKA (reference sequence). Trimming at V came to 0 bases and at J to 6 bases, leaving 11 bases not matched to a gene. There are 16 residues in the CDR3. The CDR3: CSAREVAGGLRNIQYF. DNA for the CDR3: TGCAGTGCTAGAGAGGTGGCAGGGGGTTTGAGAAACATTCAGTACTTC.

The chain carries TRBV25-1 and TRBJ1-5; 8 positions match TRBD1. The CDR3 has 14 residues. Germline CDR1 and CDR2: MGHDK and SYGVNS. V shed 2 bases and J 9 bases; nucleotides not matched to a gene: 6. The CDR3 bases are TGTGCCAGCAGTGAAACACAGGGGGGTGGGCCCCAGCATTTT. Translation: CASSETQGGGPQHF.

This clonotype turned up a few times. This rearrangement joins TRBV9 to TRBJ2-3, with D perhaps assigned TRBD1 or TRBD2 (5 bases each). Trimming took 5 bases from V and 1 from J, leaving 14 bases between them. This CDR3 has 15 residues. Germline-derived CDR1 and CDR2 are SGDLS and YYNGEE. CDR3 DNA: TGTGCCAGCAGACGAAGGGGAGAGGGCACAGATACGCAGTATTTT. Translating gives CASRRRGEGTDTQYF.